The 28 T cell receptor beta chains in this list originate from one sample, sequenced in a study of blood T cell repertoires in COVID-19. Data came from immunoSEQ multiplex PCR; TCRdb stores just in-frame clones and leaves some out. The profile covers over 70,000 clones, with 85% appearing a single time and under 6% taken by the ten largest. The material sequenced was peripheral blood. All receptors come from a man aged 80 or over with acute or convalescent COVID-19.

The J gene is TRBJ1-2, the V gene TRBV4-2; TRBD1 is a possible D gene (5 bases). In germline, CDR1 is LGHNA, CDR2 YNFKEQ. The V end was cut by 0 bases, the J end by 7 bases, with 15 bases between. The CDR3 loop spans 15 amino acids. The DNA for the CDR3 is TGTGCCAGCAGCCAAGAAAGCCAGGGAATAGGTGGCTACACCTTC. The encoded protein is CASSQESQGIGGYTF.

The V gene is TRBV6-1, the J gene TRBJ2-7; D may be TRBD2 (6 bases). Germline V gene lookup returns CDR1 MNHNS and CDR2 SASEGT. The CDR3 is 15 residues long. Trimming pared 2 bases from V and 3 bases from J, leaving 14 bases between. The CDR3 DNA is TGTGCCAGCAGTGAACCCGGGACTGTGGGCTACGAGCAGTACTTC. Protein sequence: CASSEPGTVGYEQYF.

The genes are TRBV29-1 and TRBJ1-2; no reliable D call. The germline V and J ends were trimmed by 7 bases and 5 bases, with 14 bases remaining between them. The CDR3 runs 12 residues. CDR1 is SQVTM and CDR2 is ANQGSEA in the germline V gene. The CDR3 loop reads CSDAREEYGYTF. CDR3 bases: TGCAGCGATGCTCGGGAGGAGTATGGCTACACCTTC.

The chain uses TRBV2 and TRBJ1-2; 7 bases are shared with TRBD1. With V trimmed by 4 bases and J by 4 bases, 6 bases remained unmatched. The length of the CDR3 is 14 residues. From germline, CDR1 is SNHLY and CDR2 FYNNEI. CDR3 coding DNA: TGTGCCAGCAGTGTCGAGACAGGGTCCTATGGCTACACCTTC. It is translated as CASSVETGSYGYTF.

V usage is TRBV30 and J usage is TRBJ1-5; TRBD1 aligns across 8 bases. J lost 4 bases, V lost 1 base, and 9 bases had no gene match. The CDR3 is made up of 16 amino acids. Germline V gene lookup returns CDR1 GTSNPN and CDR2 SVGIG (reference sequence). CDR3 coding DNA: TGTGCCTGGAGTGATCTCGACAGGGGAGCGAATCAGCCCCAGCATTTT. The encoded protein is CAWSDLDRGANQPQHF.

This clone was detected only a few times. The chain is built from TRBV7-2 and TRBJ2-4; maybe TRBD1 (5 bases). Trimming stripped 3 bases from V and 0 bases from J, with 18 bases between. Germline values: CDR1 SGHTA, CDR2 FQGNSA. The CDR3 contains 18 residues. CDR3 bases: TGTGCCAGCAGCTTCGGCAGGGCCAATGACCTAGCCAAAAACATTCAGTACTTC. This sequence encodes CASSFGRANDLAKNIQYF. The full variable domain, rest sourced from reference TRBV7-2 and TRBJ2-4, is GAGVSQSPSNKVTEKGKDVELRCDPISGHTALYWYRQSLGQGLEFLIYFQGNSAPDKSGLPSDRFSAERTGGSVSTLTIQRTQQEDSAVYLCASSFGRANDLAKNIQYFGAGTRLSVL.

The chain recombines TRBV19 with TRBJ2-3, with 15 bases fitting TRBD2. The CDR3 length is 16 residues. Per the germline V gene, CDR1 is LNHDA and CDR2 is SQIVND (reference sequence). Trimming took 4 bases from V and 4 from J; bases not matched to a gene: 3. For the CDR3, the DNA is TGTGCCAGTAGTAGGGGACTAGCGGGAGGTTCAGATACGCAGTATTTT. Its protein is CASSRGLAGGSDTQYF.

J is TRBJ2-7 and V is TRBV7-9; no reliable D call. Trimming pared 0 bases from V and 3 bases from J, leaving 3 bases between. From germline, CDR1 is SEHNR and CDR2 FQNEAQ (reference sequence). The CDR3 has 12 residues. The CDR3 region has the DNA TGTGCCAGCAGCTTAGCCGTCTACGAGCAGTACTTC. Protein sequence: CASSLAVYEQYF.

The chain links TRBV6-5 to TRBJ2-3; 7 bases align to TRBD2. Germline trimming cut 8 bases from V and 2 bases from J; bases unmatched to any gene: 4. The V gene's germline CDR1 is MNHEY and CDR2 SVGAGI. The CDR3 covers 13 residues. The CDR3 DNA sequence: TGTGCCAGCCAGCGGGAATCCACAGATACGCAGTATTTT. It yields the protein CASQRESTDTQYF.

On this clone: The same CDR3 arises from other DNA sequences in this sample as well. The rearrangement joins TRBV6-5 to TRBJ2-7, with D maybe TRBD2 (6 bases). This CDR3 contains 15 residues. V was pared by 0 bases and J by 0 bases, with 9 bases between. Germline V CDR1 and CDR2: MNHEY, SVGAGI. This CDR3 reads CASSYSGGSSYEQYF. The CDR3 nucleotides read TGTGCCAGCAGTTACTCGGGGGGAAGCTCCTACGAGCAGTACTTC.

V is TRBV6-2 or TRBV6-3 and J is TRBJ1-5, with D uncertain. CDR3 length equals 14 residues. Trimming took off 5 bases at V and 0 bases at J, with 8 bases between the two ends. CDR1 is MNHEY, CDR2 SVGEGT, per germline. The CDR3 spells CASSQAHSNQPQHF. In nucleotides, the CDR3 is TGTGCCAGCAGTCAGGCGCATAGCAATCAGCCCCAGCATTTT.

V is TRBV5-1 and J is TRBJ1-1; tentative D call: TRBD1 (5 bases). The CDR3 covers 16 residues. Trimming left V 0 bases short and J 0 bases short, with 12 bases between. Per germline, CDR1 SGHRS and CDR2 YFSETQ. This chain's CDR3 is CASSLAAGPMNTEAFF. The CDR3 bases are TGCGCCAGCAGCTTGGCCGCAGGGCCCATGAACACTGAAGCTTTCTTT.

This clone was picked up a small number of times. The chain is built from TRBV6-5 and TRBJ2-6, with TRBD2 matching over 7 bases. The germline gives CDR1 MNHEY, CDR2 SVGAGI. The V segment lost 0 bases and the J segment 5 bases; nucleotides outside the gene matches: 4. The CDR3 has 16 amino acids. Here the CDR3 DNA reads TGTGCCAGCAGTTACTCGGGGGGGAGTCGGGCCAACGTCCTGACTTTC. It is translated as CASSYSGGSRANVLTF.

The chain joins TRBV24-1 to TRBJ1-3; a possible D gene is TRBD1 (6 bases). CDR1 and CDR2 (germline): KGHDR, SFDVKD. V shed 1 base and J shed 8 bases, with 8 bases lying between them. The CDR3 is 13 residues long. CDR3 residues: CATSDLKGDTIYF. The CDR3 region has the DNA TGTGCCACCAGTGATTTAAAGGGGGACACCATATATTTT.

The J gene is TRBJ1-2, the V gene TRBV11-2; D possibly corresponds to TRBD1 (5 bases). Germline values: CDR1 SGHAT, CDR2 FQNNGV. The CDR3 is 13 residues long. Trimming pared 0 bases from V and 8 bases from J, leaving 10 bases between. The CDR3, as DNA: TGTGCCAGCAGCTTAGACAGGGCTCGGGGCTACACCTTC. It translates to CASSLDRARGYTF.

V usage is TRBV5-1 and J usage is TRBJ2-5, with 7 bases identical to TRBD1. Germline CDR1 and CDR2: SGHRS and YFSETQ. With 4 bases clipped from V and 5 bases from J, the junction kept 5 bases outside the gene matches. The CDR3 sequence is 13 residues long. DNA of the CDR3: TGCGCCAGCAGCACAGGGGACGGTGAGACCCAGTACTTC. This codes for CASSTGDGETQYF.

The chain carries TRBV7-9 and TRBJ1-2; D is perhaps TRBD1 (5 bases). This CDR3 spans 12 amino acids. From germline, CDR1 is SEHNR and CDR2 FQNEAQ (reference sequence). Trimming removed 5 bases at V and 6 bases at J, with 10 bases between. This CDR3 is CASSRSQDGYTF. The CDR3, as DNA: TGTGCCAGCAGCAGATCACAGGATGGCTACACCTTC.

The chain couples TRBV27 to TRBJ1-2; 7 bases agree with TRBD1. Germline V CDR1 and CDR2: MNHEY, SMNVEV (reference sequence). V was clipped by 3 bases and J by 4 bases; unmatched bases: 5. This CDR3 region has 14 residues. The CDR3 loop is CASSFDRVGYGYTF. CDR3 DNA: TGTGCCAGCAGTTTTGACAGGGTTGGCTATGGCTACACCTTC.

This sequence joins TRBV6-6 and TRBJ2-2; 14 bases agree with TRBD2. The CDR3 consists of 18 residues. From germline, CDR1 is MNHNY and CDR2 SVGAGI (reference sequence). J gave up 3 bases and V 5 bases, and 8 bases lay outside the gene matches. For the CDR3, the DNA is TGTGCCAGCAGTCCGGGACTAGCGGGGGTCGGGTACACCGGGGAGCTGTTTTTT. Translation gives CASSPGLAGVGYTGELFF.

The CDR3 nucleotides are TGTGCCAGCAGCAGTCCAGTCGGGACAGGGTCTGATCAGCCCCAGCATTTT. Protein: CASSSPVGTGSDQPQHF. The genes are TRBV6-2 or TRBV6-3 and TRBJ1-5, with 9 bases fitting TRBD1. V lost 6 bases and J lost 5; bases outside the gene matches: 14. The germline gives CDR1 MNHEY, CDR2 SVGEGT. The CDR3 sequence is 17 residues long.

The chain couples TRBV4-3 to TRBJ2-6, with D possibly TRBD1 on 5 matching bases. Germline V gene data show CDR1 as LGHNA and CDR2 as YSLEER. The CDR3 sequence is 17 residues long. V was cut by 0 bases and J by 2 bases, with 11 bases left in between. The CDR3 reads CASSQDLVGAGANVLTF. The DNA of the CDR3 is TGCGCCAGCAGCCAAGATCTGGTAGGGGCTGGGGCCAACGTCCTGACTTTC.

The chain joins TRBV5-1 to TRBJ1-1, with D perhaps TRBD1 (5 bases). Germline V CDR1 and CDR2: SGHRS, YFSETQ. The V gene lost 0 bases and the J gene lost 0 bases, with 12 bases spanning the gap. The CDR3 contains 16 residues. The CDR3 nucleotides are TGCGCCAGCAGCTTGGGCCTGACAGTAATGAACACTGAAGCTTTCTTT. Translation gives CASSLGLTVMNTEAFF.

CDR3 sequence: CASSFTGGRNTGELFF. CDR3 coding DNA: TGTGCCAGCAGCTTCACAGGGGGCAGGAACACCGGGGAGCTGTTTTTT. This chain joins TRBV7-2 and TRBJ2-2; 9 bases map to TRBD1. Germline values: CDR1 SGHTA, CDR2 FQGNSA. This CDR3 region has 16 residues. The junction had 3 bases not matched to a gene; V was cut back by 3 bases and J by 1 base. Using reference TRBV7-2 and TRBJ2-2 for the parts outside the CDR3, the full variable domain is GAGVSQSPSNKVTEKGKDVELRCDPISGHTALYWYRQSLGQGLEFLIYFQGNSAPDKSGLPSDRFSAERTGGSVSTLTIQRTQQEDSAVYLCASSFTGGRNTGELFFGEGSRLTVL.

The V and J genes are TRBV5-1 and TRBJ1-6; D call uncertain. Trimming pared 2 bases from V and 13 bases from J, leaving 16 bases between. The CDR3 extends over 14 amino acids. The germline CDR1 and CDR2 sequences are SGHRS and YFSETQ. The DNA for the CDR3 is TGCGCCAGCAGCTTTCTCGGGCGGAGGGATCCCCTCCACTTT. Amino acids: CASSFLGRRDPLHF.

The chain uses TRBV12-3 or TRBV12-4 and TRBJ1-2; weak D call: TRBD1 (6 bases). The CDR3 length is 13 residues. The V end was cut by 3 bases, the J end by 5 bases, with 10 bases between. CDR3 nucleotides: TGTGCCAGCAGTTTGGGGCAGGGGTATGGCTACACCTTC. Protein sequence: CASSLGQGYGYTF.

The J gene is TRBJ2-3, the V gene TRBV9, with 10 positions matching TRBD2. Trimming at V came to 4 bases and at J to 7 bases, leaving 12 bases not matched to a gene. CDR3 size: 16 residues. The germline V gene has CDR1 SGDLS and CDR2 YYNGEE. The CDR3: CASSSFLAGESNTQYF. Written as DNA, the CDR3 is TGTGCCAGCAGCTCCTTTCTAGCGGGAGAGTCAAATACGCAGTATTTT.

This chain joins TRBV5-1 and TRBJ2-3; 7 bases agree with TRBD2. The J segment lost 4 bases and the V segment lost 5 bases, leaving 10 bases of the junction unmatched. The length of the CDR3 is 15 residues. CDR1 is SGHRS, CDR2 YFSETQ, per germline. CDR3 protein: CASRDTSAPADTQYF. Written as DNA, the CDR3 is TGCGCCAGCAGGGATACTAGCGCACCTGCAGATACGCAGTATTTT.

V usage is TRBV7-2 and J usage is TRBJ2-2; 11 positions agree with TRBD2. From germline, CDR1 is SGHTA and CDR2 FQGNSA. V lost 2 bases, J lost 0 bases, and 8 bases stayed unmatched. The CDR3 sequence is 19 residues long. CDR3 sequence reads: CASSLLPPSGRPNTGELFF. The DNA for the CDR3 is TGTGCCAGCAGCTTATTACCCCCTAGCGGGAGGCCGAACACCGGGGAGCTGTTTTTT.